A selection of T cell receptor beta chains follows, all from one sample in a study of cytomegalovirus exposure and HLA in healthy donors. Profiling relied on immunoSEQ multiplex PCR, and the TCRdb table lists in-frame clones only, not all of them. The sample includes roughly 130,000 clones, roughly four fifths seen only once; the top ten take about 10%. The sequenced sample consisted of PBMCs. The receptors come from a male donor in good health and CMV-seropositive. Both conserved end residues are part of each CDR3. The order of the fields is V gene, J gene, D gene, clone size, CDR3 protein, CDR3 DNA. The D gene is left open where the match is weak. A row's size may be missing; if present it is once, few, many or a size class.

>TRBV4-3|TRBJ2-5|NA|NA
CASSQSIAGAVRTQYF
TGCGCCAGCAGCCAATCCATTGCAGGGGCGGTGAGGACCCAGTACTTC
>TRBV28|TRBJ1-6|NA|once
CASRLPWGDSPLHF
TGTGCCAGCAGATTGCCTTGGGGAGATTCACCCCTCCACTTT
>TRBV19|TRBJ2-5|NA|NA
CASTLTGNQETQYF
TGTGCCAGTACTCTTACGGGAAACCAAGAGACCCAGTACTTC
>TRBV6-1|TRBJ2-5|NA|NA
CASIEEHQETQYF
TGTGCCAGCATCGAAGAGCACCAAGAGACCCAGTACTTC
>TRBV18|TRBJ2-7|TRBD1|NA
CASSRGGTYEQYF
TGTGCCAGCTCTAGAGGGGGCACCTACGAGCAGTACTTC
>TRBV27|TRBJ1-1|NA|NA
CASSLIRFSEAFF
TGTGCCAGCAGTTTAATCAGGTTTTCTGAAGCTTTCTTT
>TRBV19|TRBJ2-7|NA|NA
CASSIQQGYEQYF
TGTGCCAGTAGTATTCAACAGGGCTACGAGCAGTACTTC
>TRBV5-1|TRBJ2-7|TRBD2|few
CASSLSEGRASGSYEQYF
TGCGCCAGCAGCTTGTCTGAAGGGCGGGCTAGCGGCTCCTACGAGCAGTACTTC
>TRBV7-2|TRBJ2-7|TRBD2|NA
CASSPPGLAGGGEQYF
TGTGCCAGCAGCCCCCCGGGACTAGCGGGAGGAGGCGAGCAGTACTTC
>TRBV5-5|TRBJ1-5|NA|NA
CASSPEGRIGNQPQHF
TGTGCCAGCAGCCCCGAAGGGAGAATAGGCAATCAGCCCCAGCATTTT
>TRBV19|TRBJ1-2|NA|NA
CASSIDTQRRHYGYTF
TGTGCCAGTAGTATAGATACCCAGCGAAGACACTATGGCTACACCTTC
>TRBV7-9|TRBJ1-2|NA|few
CAGDRGARGYTF
TGTGCCGGCGACCGGGGGGCGCGGGGCTACACCTTC
>TRBV11-2|TRBJ2-1|TRBD2|few
CASSPRGVEREQFF
TGTGCCAGCAGCCCTCGGGGGGTGGAGCGTGAGCAGTTCTTC
>TRBV15|TRBJ2-4|TRBD2|NA
CATSRVLAGVAKNSQYF
TGTGCCACCAGCAGAGTACTAGCGGGGGTAGCCAAAAACAGTCAGTACTTC
>TRBV6-6|TRBJ2-1|NA|NA
CASSGRGTYEQFF
TGTGCCAGCTCGGGACGGGGGACGTATGAGCAGTTCTTC
>TRBV27|TRBJ2-6|TRBD1|NA
CASSPQGARANVLTF
TGTGCCAGCAGCCCACAGGGGGCTAGGGCCAACGTCCTGACTTTC
>TRBV7-9|TRBJ2-3|TRBD2|few
CASSLKERGRSTDTQYF
TGTGCCAGCAGCTTAAAGGAGCGCGGGAGGAGCACAGATACGCAGTATTTT
>TRBV19|TRBJ2-5|TRBD1|NA
CASSSGTGGRAQYF
TGTGCCAGTTCCTCCGGGACAGGGGGCCGGGCCCAGTACTTC
>TRBV7-6|TRBJ2-5|TRBD2|NA
CASSQAGGYTEQYF
TGTGCCAGCAGCCAGGCGGGAGGATATACGGAGCAGTACTTC
>TRBV28|TRBJ2-7|NA|NA
CASNGGNSYEQYF
TGTGCCAGCAACGGAGGGAACAGCTACGAGCAGTACTTC
>TRBV13|TRBJ1-4|TRBD1|few
CASSVSSGDRARF
TGTGCCAGCAGTGTATCGTCAGGGGACAGGGCCAGATTT
>TRBV19|TRBJ2-2|TRBD1|once
CASSGTGDTGELFF
TGTGCCAGTAGCGGGACAGGGGACACCGGGGAGCTGTTTTTT
>TRBV5-4|TRBJ2-7|TRBD1|NA
CASSLDGTDSYEQYF
TGTGCCAGCAGCTTGGATGGGACAGACTCCTACGAGCAGTACTTC
>TRBV28|TRBJ1-1|TRBD1|once
CASSTHRGNTEAFF
TGTGCCAGCAGTACGCACAGGGGGAACACTGAAGCTTTCTTT